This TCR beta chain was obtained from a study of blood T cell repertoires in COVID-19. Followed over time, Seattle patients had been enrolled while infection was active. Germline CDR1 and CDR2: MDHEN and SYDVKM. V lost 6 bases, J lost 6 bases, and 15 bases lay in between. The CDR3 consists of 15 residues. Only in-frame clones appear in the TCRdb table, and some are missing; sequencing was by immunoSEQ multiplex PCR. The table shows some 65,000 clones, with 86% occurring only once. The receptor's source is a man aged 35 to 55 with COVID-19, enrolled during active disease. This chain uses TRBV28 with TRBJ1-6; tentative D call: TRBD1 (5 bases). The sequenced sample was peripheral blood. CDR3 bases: TGTGCCAGCAGCCACCTCCAGGGTGGTAATTCACCCCTCCACTTT. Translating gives CASSHLQGGNSPLHF.